Included here is one TCR beta chain sequence, with context. Its specificity is unknown. The data are from a study of response to subunit inactivated influenza vaccine. Study-level results: New T cells are recruited in small numbers by each seasonal influenza vaccination, according to the authors' suggestion.

TCRdb used MiXCR to reprocess the RT-PCR reads, holding one entry per CDR3 protein. The table lists some 480,000 distinct CDR3 sequences, about 10% of them singletons. Per the germline V gene, CDR1 is SNHLY and CDR2 is FYNNEI. V lost 6 bases, J lost 10 bases, and 18 bases lay in between. The CDR3 consists of 13 residues. The rearrangement links TRBV2 to TRBJ1-1; D possibly corresponds to TRBD1 (5 bases). Sequencing used PBMCs from blood, obtained 35 to 45 days after vaccination. This TCR derives from a man aged 45-65 years who received an inactivated influenza vaccine. The CDR3 region has the DNA TGTGCCAGCAGATCGGGACCGGGGGTTGGAGCTTTCTTT. Protein: CASRSGPGVGAFF.